This T cell receptor (beta chain) stems from a study of monozygotic twins with inflammatory bowel disease. Findings of the study overall: Data gave no support to a single strong signal or clonotype associated with IBD.

Concerning this clonotype itself: Its antigen is unknown.

The TCR libraries each used total RNA (roughly 3,500 ng per library). With the 5' RACE reads reprocessed, TCRdb shows one record per CDR3 protein and no DNA. Its clone listing holds around 150,000 distinct CDR3 sequences. Per the germline V gene, CDR1 is SGHVS and CDR2 is FQNEAQ. This CDR3 has 16 residues. The sequence came from a human donor with ulcerative colitis or Crohn's disease, or a healthy co-twin of an affected twin (not recorded which). Material: blood. The chain recombines TRBV7-8 with TRBJ2-6. The CDR3 is CASSLAPNSGANVLTF.